The following is a T cell receptor delta chain sequence with its context. Its antigen remains undetermined. Base qualities are not at hand, and no much larger clone is one base apart. Infants were enrolled after their mothers, pregnant women receiving prenatal care in Kampala, Uganda, were recruited, and documentation of maternal HIV status was required. Home visits to families took place weekly, and collection of infant clinical information, oral swabs and peripheral blood began at 6 weeks of age and was repeated every 4 months after that. Blood was drawn into heparin tubes, and PBMC were separated by Ficoll-Paque density gradient centrifugation and then cryopreserved. These data originate in a study of delta chains in infants with herpesvirus infections (dated 2023 in TCRdb). At the level of the whole study: A Ugandan infant birth cohort was prospectively followed from birth to characterize gammadelta T cell responses to primary cytomegalovirus (CMV) infection. The study looked for a public fetal Vdelta1/Vgamma8 gammadelta TCR clonotype in infants infected with CMV after birth. From PBMC, gammadelta TCRs were sequenced for around 20 CMV-infected infants (one congenitally infected) and roughly 8 CMV-uninfected infants who had sufficient sample available. Infant blood samples fell into approximate age groups of 1.5, 4, 8 and 12 months. Previously published Belgian fetal and cord blood gammadelta TCR data were included only for comparison and were not generated in this cohort. Results and caveats for the whole study, not just this receptor: Presence of the public clonotype at levels below the detection limit might still occur in CMV-uninfected infants. Public-clonotype frequency among Vdelta1 cells appeared to be inversely correlated with age at infection and was observed to decay rapidly, seemingly without persisting beyond around 8 weeks. A small sample size and the lack of race- or environment-matched controls were noted by the authors, because CMV is acquired by nearly all Ugandans before adulthood. Of 18 CMV-infected infants, several carried the public Vdelta1 clonotype: three infants infected postnatally before 120 days of age and the congenitally infected infant. Detection of the public clonotype was limited to the first time point after infection, and the public clonotype was not found in uninfected infants or in infants infected after 120 days.

CDR1 GEAIGNYY and CDR2 EKD are derived from the germline V gene. Measured from the cysteine to the phenylalanine, the CDR3 is 16 residues long. The retained sequence is limited to the CDR3, 48 bases, with the frame set at the first base. Relative to germline, V is missing 3 bases and J is missing 12 bases, with 11 bases of the junction outside any gene match. The library was built by means of RT-PCR. To generate TCR cDNA, PBMC RNA underwent reverse transcription with SuperScript II using gamma-chain- and delta-chain-specific primers. The cDNA was purified with AMPure XP beads, then amplified and indexed with Illumina adapters using the Nextera XT Index Kit. An Illumina MiSeq with a V2 300-cycle kit was used to sequence the gammadelta TCR libraries. As for the original processing: Using MiXCR v2.1.12, CDR3 sequences were assembled, and reads were mapped onto D, J and V genes obtained from GenBank. VDJtools v1.2.1 was used to analyze the repertoires of the CDR3 clonotypes. Public reads were reanalyzed in TCRdb with CATT, and rows carrying the same DNA were merged afterwards. TCRdb, rather than the study authors, made the V and J calls. The sample table records about 590 delta-chain clones; 19% of these occur just once. Of the sample, about 18% is held by the ten largest clones.

The starting material was peripheral blood, obtained at time point 2 of longitudinal follow-up. The receptor was derived from a human donor who was a Ugandan infant, either HIV-exposed or HIV-unexposed (not recorded which). This chain joins TRDV2 to TRDJ3; 9 junctional bases match TRDD3. The J gene, missing from TCRdb, was assigned here through DNA to germline matching. CDR3 loop: CACDWGIYPGHRQMFF. The DNA is TGTGCCTGTGACTGGGGGATATACCCGGGACACCGACAGATGTTTTTC.